This T cell receptor (beta chain) was sequenced for a study of T-cell memory formation after mild COVID-19. This clonotype was counted between two and nine times. One entry per CDR3 protein results from TCRdb running MiXCR on the 5' RACE reads. This table holds tens of thousands of distinct CDR3 sequences, roughly 16% found once. The length of the CDR3 is 14 residues. Trimming took off 7 bases at V and 1 base at J, with 11 bases between the two ends. CDR1 is MNHEY and CDR2 is SMNVEV in the germline V gene (reference sequence). The receptor comes from a man between 18 and 29 years old who had mild COVID-19 (a few samples of this study predate the infection). Cell type and time point are not known. The V gene is TRBV27, the J gene TRBJ2-4; D not certain. The sequenced sample was PBMCs or a T cell subset sorted from them (not recorded which). The CDR3 reads CASKSRHAKNIQYF. The CDR3 coding sequence is TGTGCCAGCAAAAGCCGACATGCCAAAAACATTCAGTACTTC.